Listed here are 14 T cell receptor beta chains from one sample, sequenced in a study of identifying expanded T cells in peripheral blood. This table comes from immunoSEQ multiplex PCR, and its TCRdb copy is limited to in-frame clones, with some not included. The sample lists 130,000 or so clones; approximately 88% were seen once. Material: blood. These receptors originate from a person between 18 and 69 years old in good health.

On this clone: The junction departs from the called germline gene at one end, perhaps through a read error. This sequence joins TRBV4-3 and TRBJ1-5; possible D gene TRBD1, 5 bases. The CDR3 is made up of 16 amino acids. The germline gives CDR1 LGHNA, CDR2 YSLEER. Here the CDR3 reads CASSQDGGRGNQLQHF. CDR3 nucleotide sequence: TGCGCCAGCAGCCAAGATGGGGGTCGGGGAAATCAGCTCCAGCATTTT.

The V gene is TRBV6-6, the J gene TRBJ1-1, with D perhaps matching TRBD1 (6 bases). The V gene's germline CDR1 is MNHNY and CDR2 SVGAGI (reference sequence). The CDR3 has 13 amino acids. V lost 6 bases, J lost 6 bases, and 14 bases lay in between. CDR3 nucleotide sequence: TGTGCCAGCAGGGACTGGGGGGGCCCTGAAGCTTTCTTT. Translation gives CASRDWGGPEAFF.

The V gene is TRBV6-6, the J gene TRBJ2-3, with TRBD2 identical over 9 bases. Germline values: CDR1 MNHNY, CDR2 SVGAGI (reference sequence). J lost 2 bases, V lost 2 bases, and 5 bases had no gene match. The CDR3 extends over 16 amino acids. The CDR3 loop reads CASSYPTSGHTDTQYF. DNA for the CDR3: TGTGCCAGCAGTTACCCGACTAGCGGCCACACAGATACGCAGTATTTT.

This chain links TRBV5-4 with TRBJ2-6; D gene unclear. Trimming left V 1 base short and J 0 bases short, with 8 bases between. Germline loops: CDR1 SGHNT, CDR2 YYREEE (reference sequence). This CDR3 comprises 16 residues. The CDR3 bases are TGTGCCAGCAGCTTGTGGCGACTCTCTGGGGCCAACGTCCTGACTTTC. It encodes CASSLWRLSGANVLTF.

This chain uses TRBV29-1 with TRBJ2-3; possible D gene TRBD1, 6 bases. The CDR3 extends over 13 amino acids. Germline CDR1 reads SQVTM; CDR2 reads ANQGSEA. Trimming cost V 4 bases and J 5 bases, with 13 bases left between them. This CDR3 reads CSVGGLRRDTQYF. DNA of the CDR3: TGCAGCGTTGGGGGGCTGAGGAGAGATACGCAGTATTTT.

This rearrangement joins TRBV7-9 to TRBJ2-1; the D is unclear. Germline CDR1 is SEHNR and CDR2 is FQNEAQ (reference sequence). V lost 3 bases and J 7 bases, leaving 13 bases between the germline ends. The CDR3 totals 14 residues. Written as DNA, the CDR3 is TGTGCCAGCAGCTTGAAGGTACACGGGAATGAGCAGTTCTTC. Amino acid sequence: CASSLKVHGNEQFF. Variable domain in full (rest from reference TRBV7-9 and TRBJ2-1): DTGVSQNPRHKITKRGQNVTFRCDPISEHNRLYWYRQTLGQGPEFLTYFQNEAQLEKSRLLSDRFSAERPKGSFSTLEIQRTEQGDSAMYLCASSLKVHGNEQFFGPGTRLTVL.

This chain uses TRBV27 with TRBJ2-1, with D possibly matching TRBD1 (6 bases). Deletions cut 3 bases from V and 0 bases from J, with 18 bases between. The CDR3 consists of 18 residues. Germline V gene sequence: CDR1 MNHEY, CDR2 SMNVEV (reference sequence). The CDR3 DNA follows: TGTGCCAGCAGTTTCTCGGACAGTCCCCCTCTCTCCTACAATGAGCAGTTCTTC. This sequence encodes CASSFSDSPPLSYNEQFF.

The CDR3 region is CASSGGTGYQPQHF. CDR3 sequence (DNA): TGTGCCAGCAGTGGGGGAACTGGTTATCAGCCCCAGCATTTT. The rearrangement links TRBV27 to TRBJ1-5; perhaps TRBD1 as D (5 bases). The CDR3 runs to 14 residues. Trimming shortened V by 5 bases and J by 5 bases, and 13 bases separated the two germline ends. Germline CDR1 MNHEY, CDR2 SMNVEV (reference sequence).

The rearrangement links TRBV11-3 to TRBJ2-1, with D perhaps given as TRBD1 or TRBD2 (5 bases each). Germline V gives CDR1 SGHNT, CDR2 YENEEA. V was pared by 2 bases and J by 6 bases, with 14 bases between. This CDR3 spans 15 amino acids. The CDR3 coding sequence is TGTGCCAGCAGCTTACCCGGGGCTGTGGTCAATGAGCAGTTCTTC. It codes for CASSLPGAVVNEQFF.

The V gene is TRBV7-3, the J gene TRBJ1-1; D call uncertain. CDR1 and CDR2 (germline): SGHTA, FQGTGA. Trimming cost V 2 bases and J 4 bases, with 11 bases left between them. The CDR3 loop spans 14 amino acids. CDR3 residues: CASSLEVDFTEAFF. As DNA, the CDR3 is TGTGCCAGCAGCTTAGAGGTGGATTTCACTGAAGCTTTCTTT.

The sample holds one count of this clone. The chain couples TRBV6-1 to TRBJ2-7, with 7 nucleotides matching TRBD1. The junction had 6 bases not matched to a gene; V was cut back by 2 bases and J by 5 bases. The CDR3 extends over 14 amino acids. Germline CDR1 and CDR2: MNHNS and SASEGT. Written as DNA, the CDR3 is TGTGCCAGCAGTGAAATGACAGGGTGGGACGAGCAGTACTTC. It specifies CASSEMTGWDEQYF.

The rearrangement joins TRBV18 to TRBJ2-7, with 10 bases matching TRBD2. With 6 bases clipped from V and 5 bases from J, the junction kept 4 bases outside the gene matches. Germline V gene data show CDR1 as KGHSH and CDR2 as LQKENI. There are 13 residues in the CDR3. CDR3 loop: CASSPGTSDEQYF. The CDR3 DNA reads TGTGCCAGCTCTCCCGGGACTAGCGACGAGCAGTACTTC. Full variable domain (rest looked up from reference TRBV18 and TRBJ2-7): NAGVMQNPRHLVRRRGQEARLRCSPMKGHSHVYWYRQLPEEGLKFMVYLQKENIIDESGMPKERFSAEFPKEGPSILRIQQVVRGDSAAYFCASSPGTSDEQYFGPGTRLTVT.

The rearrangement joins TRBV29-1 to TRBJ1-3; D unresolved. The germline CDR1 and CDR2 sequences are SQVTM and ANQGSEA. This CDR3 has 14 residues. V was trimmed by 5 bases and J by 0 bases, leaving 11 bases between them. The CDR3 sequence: CSVTTTRSGNTIYF. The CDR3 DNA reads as TGCAGCGTTACGACAACTCGCTCTGGAAACACCATATATTTT.

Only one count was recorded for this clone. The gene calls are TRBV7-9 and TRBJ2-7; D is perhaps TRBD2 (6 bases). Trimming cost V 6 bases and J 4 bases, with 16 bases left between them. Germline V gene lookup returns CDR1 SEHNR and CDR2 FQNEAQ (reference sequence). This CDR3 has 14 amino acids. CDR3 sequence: CASRPGTLPYEQYF. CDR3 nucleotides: TGTGCCAGCAGGCCGGGGACTCTGCCGTACGAGCAGTACTTC. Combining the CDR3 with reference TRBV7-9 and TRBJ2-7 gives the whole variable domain DTGVSQNPRHKITKRGQNVTFRCDPISEHNRLYWYRQTLGQGPEFLTYFQNEAQLEKSRLLSDRFSAERPKGSFSTLEIQRTEQGDSAMYLCASRPGTLPYEQYFGPGTRLTVT.